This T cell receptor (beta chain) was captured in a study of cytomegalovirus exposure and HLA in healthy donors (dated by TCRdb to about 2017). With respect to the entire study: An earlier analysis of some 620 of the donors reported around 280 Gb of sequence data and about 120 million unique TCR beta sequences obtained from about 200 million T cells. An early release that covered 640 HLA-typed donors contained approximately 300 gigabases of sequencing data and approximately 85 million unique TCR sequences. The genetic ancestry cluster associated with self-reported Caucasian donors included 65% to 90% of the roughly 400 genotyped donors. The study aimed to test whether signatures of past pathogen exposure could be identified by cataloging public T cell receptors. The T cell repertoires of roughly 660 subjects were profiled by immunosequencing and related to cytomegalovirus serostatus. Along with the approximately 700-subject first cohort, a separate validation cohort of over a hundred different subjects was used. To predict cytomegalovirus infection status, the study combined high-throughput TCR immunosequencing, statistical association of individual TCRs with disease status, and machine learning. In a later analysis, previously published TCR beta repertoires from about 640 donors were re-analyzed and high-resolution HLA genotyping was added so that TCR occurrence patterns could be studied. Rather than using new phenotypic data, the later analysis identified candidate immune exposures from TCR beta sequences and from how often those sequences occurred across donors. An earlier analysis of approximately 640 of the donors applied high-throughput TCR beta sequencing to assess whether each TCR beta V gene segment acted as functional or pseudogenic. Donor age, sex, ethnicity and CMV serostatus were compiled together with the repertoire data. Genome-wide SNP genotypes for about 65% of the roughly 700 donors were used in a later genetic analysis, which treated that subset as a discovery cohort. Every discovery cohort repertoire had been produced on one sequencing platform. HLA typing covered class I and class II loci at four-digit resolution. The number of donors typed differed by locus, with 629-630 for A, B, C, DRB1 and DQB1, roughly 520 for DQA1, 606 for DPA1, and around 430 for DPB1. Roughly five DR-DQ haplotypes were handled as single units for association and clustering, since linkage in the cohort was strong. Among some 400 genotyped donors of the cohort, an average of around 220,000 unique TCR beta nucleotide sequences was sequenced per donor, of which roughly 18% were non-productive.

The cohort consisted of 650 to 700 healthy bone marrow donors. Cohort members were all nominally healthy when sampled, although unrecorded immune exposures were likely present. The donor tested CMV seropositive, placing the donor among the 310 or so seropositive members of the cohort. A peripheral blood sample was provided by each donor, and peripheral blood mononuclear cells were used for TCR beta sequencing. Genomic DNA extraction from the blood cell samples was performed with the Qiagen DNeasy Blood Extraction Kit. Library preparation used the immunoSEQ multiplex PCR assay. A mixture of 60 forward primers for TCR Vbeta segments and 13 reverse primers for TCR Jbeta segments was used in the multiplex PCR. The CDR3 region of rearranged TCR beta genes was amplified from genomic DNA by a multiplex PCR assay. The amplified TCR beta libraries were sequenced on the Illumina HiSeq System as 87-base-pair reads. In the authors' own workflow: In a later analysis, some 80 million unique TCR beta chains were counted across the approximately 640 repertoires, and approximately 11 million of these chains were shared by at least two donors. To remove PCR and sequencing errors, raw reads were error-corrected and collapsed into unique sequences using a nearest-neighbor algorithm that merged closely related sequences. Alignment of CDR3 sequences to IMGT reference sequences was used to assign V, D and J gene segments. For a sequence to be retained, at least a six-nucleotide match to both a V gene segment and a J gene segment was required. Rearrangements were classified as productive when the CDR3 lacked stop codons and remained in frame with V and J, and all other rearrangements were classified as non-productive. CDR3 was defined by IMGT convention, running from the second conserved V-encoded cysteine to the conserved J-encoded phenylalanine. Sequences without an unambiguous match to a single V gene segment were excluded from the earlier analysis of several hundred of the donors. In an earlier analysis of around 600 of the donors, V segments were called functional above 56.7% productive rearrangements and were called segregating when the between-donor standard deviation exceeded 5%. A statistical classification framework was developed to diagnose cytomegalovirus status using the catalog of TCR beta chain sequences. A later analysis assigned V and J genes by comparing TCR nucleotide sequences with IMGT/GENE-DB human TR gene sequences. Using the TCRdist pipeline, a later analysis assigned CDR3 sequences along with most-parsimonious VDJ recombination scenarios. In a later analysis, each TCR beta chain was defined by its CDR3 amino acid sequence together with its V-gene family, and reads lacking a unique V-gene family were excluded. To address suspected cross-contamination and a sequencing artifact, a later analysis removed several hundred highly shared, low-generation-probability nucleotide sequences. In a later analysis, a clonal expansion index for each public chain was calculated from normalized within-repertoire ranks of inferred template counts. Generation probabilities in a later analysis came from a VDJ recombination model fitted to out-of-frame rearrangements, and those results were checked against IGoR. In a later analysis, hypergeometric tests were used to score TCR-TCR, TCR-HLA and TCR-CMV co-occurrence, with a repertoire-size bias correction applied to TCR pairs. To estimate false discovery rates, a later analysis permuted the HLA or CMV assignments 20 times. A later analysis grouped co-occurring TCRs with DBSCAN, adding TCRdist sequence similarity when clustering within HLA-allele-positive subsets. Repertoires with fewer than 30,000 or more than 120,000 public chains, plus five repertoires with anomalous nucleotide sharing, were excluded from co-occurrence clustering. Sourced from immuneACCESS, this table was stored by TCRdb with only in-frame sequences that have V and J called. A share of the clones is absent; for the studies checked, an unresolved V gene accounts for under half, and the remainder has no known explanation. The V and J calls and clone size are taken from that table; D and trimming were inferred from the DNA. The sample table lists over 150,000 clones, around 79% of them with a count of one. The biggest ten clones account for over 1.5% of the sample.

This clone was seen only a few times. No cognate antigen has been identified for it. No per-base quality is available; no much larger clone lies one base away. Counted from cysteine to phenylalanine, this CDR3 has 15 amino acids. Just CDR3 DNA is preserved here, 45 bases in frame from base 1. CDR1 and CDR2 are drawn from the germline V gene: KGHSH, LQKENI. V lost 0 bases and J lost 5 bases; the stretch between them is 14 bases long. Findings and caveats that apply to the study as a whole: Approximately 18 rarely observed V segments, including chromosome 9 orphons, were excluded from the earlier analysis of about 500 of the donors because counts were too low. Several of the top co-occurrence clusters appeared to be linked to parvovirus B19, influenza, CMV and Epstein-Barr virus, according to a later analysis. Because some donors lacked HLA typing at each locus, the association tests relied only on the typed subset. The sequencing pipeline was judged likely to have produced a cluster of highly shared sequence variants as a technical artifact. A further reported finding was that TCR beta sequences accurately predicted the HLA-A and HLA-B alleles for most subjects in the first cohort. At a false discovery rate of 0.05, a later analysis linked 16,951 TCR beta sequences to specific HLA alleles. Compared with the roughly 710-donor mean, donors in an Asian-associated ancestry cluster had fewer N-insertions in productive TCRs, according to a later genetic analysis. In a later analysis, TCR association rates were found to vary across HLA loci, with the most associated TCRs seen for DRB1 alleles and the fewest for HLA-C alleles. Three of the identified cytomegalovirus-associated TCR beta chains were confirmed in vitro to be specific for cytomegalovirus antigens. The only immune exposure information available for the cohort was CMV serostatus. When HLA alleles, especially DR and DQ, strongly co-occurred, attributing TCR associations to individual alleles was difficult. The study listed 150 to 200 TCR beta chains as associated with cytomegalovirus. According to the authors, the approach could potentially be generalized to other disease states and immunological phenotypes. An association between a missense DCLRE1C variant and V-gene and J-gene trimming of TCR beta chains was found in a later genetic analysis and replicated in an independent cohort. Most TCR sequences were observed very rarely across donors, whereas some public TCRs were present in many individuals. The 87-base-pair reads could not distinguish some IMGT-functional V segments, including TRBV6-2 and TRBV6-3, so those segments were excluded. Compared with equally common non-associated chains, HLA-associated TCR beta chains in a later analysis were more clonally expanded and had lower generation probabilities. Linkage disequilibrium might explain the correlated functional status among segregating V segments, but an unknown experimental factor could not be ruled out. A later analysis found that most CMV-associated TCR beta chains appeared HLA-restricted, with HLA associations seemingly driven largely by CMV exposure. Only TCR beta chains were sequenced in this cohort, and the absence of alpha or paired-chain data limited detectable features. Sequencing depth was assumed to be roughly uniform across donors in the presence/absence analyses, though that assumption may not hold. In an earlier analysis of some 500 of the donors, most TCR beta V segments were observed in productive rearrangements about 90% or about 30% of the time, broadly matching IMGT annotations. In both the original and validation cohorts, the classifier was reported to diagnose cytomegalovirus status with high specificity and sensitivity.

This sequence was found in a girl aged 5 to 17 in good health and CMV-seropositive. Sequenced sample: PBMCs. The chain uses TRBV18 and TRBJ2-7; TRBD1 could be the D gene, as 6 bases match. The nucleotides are TGTGCCAGCTCACCACCGAACCGGGACATTCACGAGCAGTACTTC. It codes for CASSPPNRDIHEQYF. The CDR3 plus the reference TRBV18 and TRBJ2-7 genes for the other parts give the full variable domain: NAGVMQNPRHLVRRRGQEARLRCSPMKGHSHVYWYRQLPEEGLKFMVYLQKENIIDESGMPKERFSAEFPKEGPSILRIQQVVRGDSAAYFCASSPPNRDIHEQYFGPGTRLTVT.